This TCR beta chain comes out of a study of human T cells and chemical hapten exposure. One entry per CDR3 protein results from TCRdb running MiXCR on the RACE reads. The repertoire has approximately 45,000 distinct CDR3 sequences, 4.3% of them found once; the top ten carry 1.6%. The germline gives CDR1 LGHDT, CDR2 YNNKEL (reference sequence). This CDR3 spans 13 amino acids. Trimming removed 1 base from V and 4 bases from J, with 7 bases in between. Sample time point: healthy volunteer bleed at 2 weeks. Total RNA extraction was carried out from unfractionated whole blood. There are many counts of this clonotype.

J is TRBJ1-1 and V is TRBV3-1, with D uncertain. Sequences were obtained from whole blood. The sequence came from a female donor in good health. Some clones in this sample may be carry-over from other donors' samples. The CDR3 coding sequence is TGTGCCAGCAGCCAAGTTACGGGCACTGAAGCTTTCTTT. Translation: CASSQVTGTEAFF.